Sequencing of this T cell receptor (beta chain) was carried out in a study of blood T cells in healthy people across ages. The V and J ends lost 4 bases and 3 bases respectively, with 15 bases between them. In germline, CDR1 is LGHDT, CDR2 YNNKEL (reference sequence). The CDR3 contains 15 residues. Primers used in a second PCR of roughly 7 to 11 cycles were a sample-barcoded 5' primer and a J-beta primer mix. Carrying 12 random nucleotides, a template-switch adaptor labeled each individual cDNA molecule. TCRdb fed the 5' RACE reads into MiXCR, producing one record per CDR3 protein. This sample yields roughly 930,000 distinct CDR3 sequences, of which 48% are seen a single time; roughly an eighth belongs to the top ten.

The TCR originated in a man aged 25 to 45 in good health. J is TRBJ1-1 and V is TRBV3-1; D is unresolved. Material: blood. The CDR3 sequence is CASSLQLAGYTEAFF. CDR3 nucleotide sequence: TGTGCCAGCAGCCTCCAACTGGCGGGGTACACTGAAGCTTTCTTT.